This entry concerns a single T cell receptor beta chain. As yet, its antigen is unknown. Only in-frame clones appear in the TCRdb table, and some are missing; sequencing was by immunoSEQ multiplex PCR. This table holds about 140,000 clones, less than 95% found once. Analysis merged second doses at about 4 or about 12 weeks. Per germline, CDR1 SGHTA and CDR2 FQGNSA. Trimming cost V 4 bases and J 2 bases; bases outside gene matches: 7. CDR3 length: 15 amino acids. The entry originates in a study of T cell responses to AZD1222 COVID-19 vaccine. General study findings and limits: Only after the peak T cell response were repertoires sampled. Within unmutated variant regions lay the reported targets of nearly half of spike-specific TCRs. Females outnumbered males among donors, who were mostly white British; clonal diversity was possibly underestimated.

The origin of this receptor is an adult who received the AZD1222 COVID-19 vaccine. J is TRBJ1-2 and V is TRBV7-2; 7 bases are shared with TRBD1. The sequencing used peripheral blood, collected 28 days after the second AZD1222 dose. In DNA form, the CDR3 reads TGTGCCAGCAGCTCAGGGGGGGGTATGAACTATGGCTACACCTTC. It translates to CASSSGGGMNYGYTF. The full variable domain, completed using reference TRBV7-2 and TRBJ1-2, is GAGVSQSPSNKVTEKGKDVELRCDPISGHTALYWYRQSLGQGLEFLIYFQGNSAPDKSGLPSDRFSAERTGGSVSTLTIQRTQQEDSAVYLCASSSGGGMNYGYTFGSGTRLTVV.